This TCR beta chain was retrieved from a study of blood T cell repertoires in COVID-19. About the study: The study drew acute and convalescent COVID-19 samples from the United States, Italy and Spain. T cells, B-cell-depleted T cells, or PBMCs supplied cDNA or gDNA.

Authors' data handling: For nucleated cells, counts were estimated from reference gene primer amplification. Assay used: immunoSEQ multiplex PCR; TCRdb lists only in-frame clones, some missing. V and J calls and clone size are as listed in that table; D and trimming were resolved from the DNA. The table lists some 150,000 clones, roughly 90% of them singletons. Per the germline V gene, CDR1 is MGHRA and CDR2 is YSYEKL. The CDR3 has 18 residues. Unmatched junction bases numbered 8, after V lost 3 bases and J lost 3 bases. This TCR came from a woman aged 45-65 years with acute or convalescent COVID-19. Sequencing was done on a sample of peripheral blood. The chain has TRBV4-1 and TRBJ2-1; 13 bases match TRBD2. CDR3 sequence reads: CASSQTTSGGTNYNEQFF. The CDR3 region has the DNA TGCGCCAGCAGCCAGACGACTAGCGGGGGGACAAACTACAATGAGCAGTTCTTC.